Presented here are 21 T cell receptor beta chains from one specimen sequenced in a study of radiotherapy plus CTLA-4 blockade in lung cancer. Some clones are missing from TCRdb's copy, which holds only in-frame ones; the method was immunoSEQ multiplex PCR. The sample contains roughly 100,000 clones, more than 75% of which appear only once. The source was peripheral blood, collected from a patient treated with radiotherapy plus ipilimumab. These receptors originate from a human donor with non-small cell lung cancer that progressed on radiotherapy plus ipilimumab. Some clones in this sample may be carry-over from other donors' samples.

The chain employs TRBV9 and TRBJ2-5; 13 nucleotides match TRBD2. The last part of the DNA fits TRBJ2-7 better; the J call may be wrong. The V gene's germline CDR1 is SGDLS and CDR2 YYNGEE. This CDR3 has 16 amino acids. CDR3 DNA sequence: TGTGCCAGCAGCCCCTCCGGGACTAGCGGGATATACGAGCAGTACTTC. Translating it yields CASSPSGTSGIYEQYF.

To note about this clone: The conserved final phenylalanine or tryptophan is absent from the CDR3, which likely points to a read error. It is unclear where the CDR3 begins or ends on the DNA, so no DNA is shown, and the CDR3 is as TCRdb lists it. This CDR3 reads CASRISTAWSPVAL. J is TRBJ1-3 and V is TRBV19. CDR1 and CDR2 from the germline V gene are LNHDA and SQIVND (reference sequence). With termini counted, the CDR3 has 14 amino acids.

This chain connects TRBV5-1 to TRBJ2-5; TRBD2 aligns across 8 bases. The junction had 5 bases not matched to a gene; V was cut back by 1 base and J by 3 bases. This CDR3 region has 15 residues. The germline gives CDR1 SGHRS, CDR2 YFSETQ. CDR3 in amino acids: CASSLRAAGEETQYF. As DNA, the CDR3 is TGCGCCAGCAGCTTGCGGGCAGCGGGGGAAGAGACCCAGTACTTC.

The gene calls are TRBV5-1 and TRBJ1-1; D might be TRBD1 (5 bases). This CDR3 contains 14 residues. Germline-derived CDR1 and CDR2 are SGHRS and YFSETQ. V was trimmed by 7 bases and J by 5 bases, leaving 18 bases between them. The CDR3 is CASGLEQGRTEAFF. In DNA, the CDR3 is TGCGCCAGCGGTTTAGAGCAGGGAAGAACTGAAGCTTTCTTT.

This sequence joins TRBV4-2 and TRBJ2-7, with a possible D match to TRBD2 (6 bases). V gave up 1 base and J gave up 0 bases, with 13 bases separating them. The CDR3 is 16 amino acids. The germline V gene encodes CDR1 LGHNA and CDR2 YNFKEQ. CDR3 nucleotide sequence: TGTGCCAGCAGCCAAGCCGCCGGAGGGAGCTCCTACGAGCAGTACTTC. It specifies CASSQAAGGSSYEQYF.

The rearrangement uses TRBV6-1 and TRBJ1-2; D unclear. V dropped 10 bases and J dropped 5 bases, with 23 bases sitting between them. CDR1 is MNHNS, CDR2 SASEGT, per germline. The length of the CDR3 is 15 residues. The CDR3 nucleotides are TGTGCCACCAACACAGACCTCACCTCTCGATATGGCTACACCTTC. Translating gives CATNTDLTSRYGYTF.

This chain's CDR3 is CASSILGSYEQYF. The CDR3 bases are TGTGCCAGCAGCATTTTGGGCTCCTACGAGCAGTACTTC. The chain carries TRBV6-5 and TRBJ2-7; no firm D call. This CDR3 has 13 residues. The germline CDR1 and CDR2 sequences are MNHEY and SVGAGI. Trimming left V 6 bases short and J 0 bases short, with 9 bases between.

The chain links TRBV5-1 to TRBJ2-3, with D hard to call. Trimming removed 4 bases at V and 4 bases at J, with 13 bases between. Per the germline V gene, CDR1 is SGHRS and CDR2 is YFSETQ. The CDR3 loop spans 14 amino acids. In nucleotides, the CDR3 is TGCGCCAGCAGCGGTAGTACCCTAGCAGATACGCAGTATTTT. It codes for CASSGSTLADTQYF. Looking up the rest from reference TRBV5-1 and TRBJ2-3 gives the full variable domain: KAGVTQTPRYLIKTRGQQVTLSCSPISGHRSVSWYQQTPGQGLQFLFEYFSETQRNKGNFPGRFSGRQFSNSRSEMNVSTLELGDSALYLCASSGSTLADTQYFGPGTRLTVL.

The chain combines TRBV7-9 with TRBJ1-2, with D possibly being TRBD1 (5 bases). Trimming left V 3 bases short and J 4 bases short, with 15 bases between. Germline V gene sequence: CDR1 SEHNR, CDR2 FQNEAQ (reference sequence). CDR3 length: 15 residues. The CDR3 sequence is CASSFGTSNIYGYTF. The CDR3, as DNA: TGTGCCAGCAGCTTCGGGACCTCTAACATCTATGGCTACACCTTC.

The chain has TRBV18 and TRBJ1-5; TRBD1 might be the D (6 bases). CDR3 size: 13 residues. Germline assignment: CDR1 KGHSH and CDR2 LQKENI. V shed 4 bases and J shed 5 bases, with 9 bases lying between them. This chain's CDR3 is CASSREGDQPQHF. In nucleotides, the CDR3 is TGTGCCAGCTCACGCGAGGGGGATCAGCCCCAGCATTTT. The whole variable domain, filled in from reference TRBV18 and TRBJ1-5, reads NAGVMQNPRHLVRRRGQEARLRCSPMKGHSHVYWYRQLPEEGLKFMVYLQKENIIDESGMPKERFSAEFPKEGPSILRIQQVVRGDSAAYFCASSREGDQPQHFGDGTRLSIL.

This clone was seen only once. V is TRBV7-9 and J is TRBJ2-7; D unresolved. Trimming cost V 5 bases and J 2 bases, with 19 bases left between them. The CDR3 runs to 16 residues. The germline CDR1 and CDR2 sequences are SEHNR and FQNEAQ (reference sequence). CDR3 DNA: TGTGCCAGCAGCCCTACAAGAGAATTGATAGCCTACGAGCAGTACTTC. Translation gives CASSPTRELIAYEQYF.

The CDR3 DNA sequence: TGTGCCAGTAGTCCATCCTCGGGACAGGGGATATTGGGATCCTACGAGCAGTACTTC. Encoded protein: CASSPSSGQGILGSYEQYF. The genes are TRBV19 and TRBJ2-7; TRBD1 aligns across 10 bases. Germline-derived CDR1 and CDR2 are LNHDA and SQIVND (reference sequence). V lost 5 bases and J lost 1; bases outside the gene matches: 17. This CDR3 region has 19 residues.

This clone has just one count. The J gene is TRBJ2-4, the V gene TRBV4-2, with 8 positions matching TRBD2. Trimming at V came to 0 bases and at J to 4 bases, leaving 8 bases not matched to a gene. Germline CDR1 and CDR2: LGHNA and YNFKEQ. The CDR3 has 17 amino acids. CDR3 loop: CASSQDGAGGDKNIQYF. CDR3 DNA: TGTGCCAGCAGCCAAGATGGCGCGGGGGGCGATAAAAACATTCAGTACTTC.

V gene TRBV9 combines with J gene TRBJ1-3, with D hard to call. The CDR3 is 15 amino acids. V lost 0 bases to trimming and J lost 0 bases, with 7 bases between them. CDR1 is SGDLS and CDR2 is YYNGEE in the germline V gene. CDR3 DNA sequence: TGTGCCAGCAGCGTAGGGCCAGGCTCTGGAAACACCATATATTTT. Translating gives CASSVGPGSGNTIYF.

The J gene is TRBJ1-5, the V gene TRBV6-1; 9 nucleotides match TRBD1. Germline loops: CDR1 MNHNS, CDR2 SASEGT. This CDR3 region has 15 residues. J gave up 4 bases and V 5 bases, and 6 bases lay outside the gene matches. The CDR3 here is CASSRGQGLNQPQHF. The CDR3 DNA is TGTGCCAGCAGTCGCGGACAGGGGTTAAATCAGCCCCAGCATTTT.

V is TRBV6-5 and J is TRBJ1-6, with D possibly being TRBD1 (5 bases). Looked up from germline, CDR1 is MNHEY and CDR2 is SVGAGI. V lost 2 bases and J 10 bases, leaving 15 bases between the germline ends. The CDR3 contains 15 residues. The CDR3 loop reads CASSYIAGPKSPLHF. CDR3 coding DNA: TGTGCCAGCAGTTACATCGCGGGGCCGAAATCACCCCTCCACTTT.

The DNA for the CDR3 is TGTGCCTGGAGTGTACAGGGTACAAACACCATATATTTT. It is translated as CAWSVQGTNTIYF. The chain has TRBV30 and TRBJ1-3; D is perhaps TRBD1 (6 bases). This CDR3 region has 13 residues. In germline, CDR1 is GTSNPN, CDR2 SVGIG (reference sequence). Trimming removed 0 bases at V and 6 bases at J, with 9 bases between.

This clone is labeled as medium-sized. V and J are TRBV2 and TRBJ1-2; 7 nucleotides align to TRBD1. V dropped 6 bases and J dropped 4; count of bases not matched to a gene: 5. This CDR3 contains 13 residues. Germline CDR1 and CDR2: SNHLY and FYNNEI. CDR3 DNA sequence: TGTGCCAGCAGCCGGGACAGCCTCTATGGCTACACCTTC. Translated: CASSRDSLYGYTF.

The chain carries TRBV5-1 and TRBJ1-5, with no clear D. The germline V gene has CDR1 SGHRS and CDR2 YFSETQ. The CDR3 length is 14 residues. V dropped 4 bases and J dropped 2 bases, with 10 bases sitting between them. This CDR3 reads CASSPRAGNQPQHF. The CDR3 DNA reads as TGCGCCAGCAGCCCGAGGGCGGGCAATCAGCCCCAGCATTTT.

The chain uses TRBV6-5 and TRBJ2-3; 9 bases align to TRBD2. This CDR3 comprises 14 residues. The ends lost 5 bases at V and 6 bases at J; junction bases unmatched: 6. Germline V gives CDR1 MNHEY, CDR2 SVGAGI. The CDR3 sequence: CASSEGLAYDTQYF. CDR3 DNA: TGTGCCAGCAGTGAAGGACTAGCGTACGATACGCAGTATTTT.

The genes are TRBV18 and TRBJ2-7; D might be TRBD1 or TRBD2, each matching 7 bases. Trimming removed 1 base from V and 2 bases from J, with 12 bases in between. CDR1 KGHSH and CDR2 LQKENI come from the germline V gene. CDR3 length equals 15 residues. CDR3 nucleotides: TGTGCCAGCTCACCACTGGGAGGGGGCACCTACGAGCAGTACTTC. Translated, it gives CASSPLGGGTYEQYF.